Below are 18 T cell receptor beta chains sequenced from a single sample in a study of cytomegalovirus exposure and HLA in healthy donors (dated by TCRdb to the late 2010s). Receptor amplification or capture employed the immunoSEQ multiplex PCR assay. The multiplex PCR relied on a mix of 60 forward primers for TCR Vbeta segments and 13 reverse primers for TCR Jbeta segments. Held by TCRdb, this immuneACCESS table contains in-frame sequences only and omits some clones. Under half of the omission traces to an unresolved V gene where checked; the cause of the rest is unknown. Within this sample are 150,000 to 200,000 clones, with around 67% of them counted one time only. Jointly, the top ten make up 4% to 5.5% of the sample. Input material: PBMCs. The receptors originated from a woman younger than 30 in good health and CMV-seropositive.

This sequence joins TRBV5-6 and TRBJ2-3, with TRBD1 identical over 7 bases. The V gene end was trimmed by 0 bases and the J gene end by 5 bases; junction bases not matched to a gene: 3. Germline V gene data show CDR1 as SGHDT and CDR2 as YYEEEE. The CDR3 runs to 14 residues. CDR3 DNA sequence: TGTGCCAGCAGCTTGGCAGGGGGTGAAGATACGCAGTATTTT. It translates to CASSLAGGEDTQYF.

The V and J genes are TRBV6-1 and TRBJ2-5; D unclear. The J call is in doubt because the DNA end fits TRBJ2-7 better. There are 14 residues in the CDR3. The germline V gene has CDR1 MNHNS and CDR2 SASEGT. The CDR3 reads CASASLDWVYEQYF. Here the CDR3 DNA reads TGTGCCAGCGCCTCCCTCGACTGGGTCTACGAGCAGTACTTC.

The CDR3 DNA follows: TGTGCCAGCAGTTTAGGCCAGATGTTGAGCAATCAGCCCCAGCATTTT. Translating gives CASSLGQMLSNQPQHF. The V gene is TRBV28, the J gene TRBJ1-5; D gene unclear. V was pared by 2 bases and J by 1 base, with 12 bases between. The length of the CDR3 is 16 residues. CDR1 is MDHEN, CDR2 SYDVKM, per germline.

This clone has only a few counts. The CDR3 reads CAWSNSGSSYNEQFF. The CDR3 nucleotides are TGTGCCTGGAGCAATAGCGGGAGCTCCTACAATGAGCAGTTCTTC. The rearrangement links TRBV30 to TRBJ2-1; TRBD2 agrees at 9 bases. Looked up from germline, CDR1 is GTSNPN and CDR2 is SVGIG (reference sequence). V was pared by 3 bases and J by 0 bases, with 3 bases of the junction left unmatched. The CDR3 has 15 amino acids.

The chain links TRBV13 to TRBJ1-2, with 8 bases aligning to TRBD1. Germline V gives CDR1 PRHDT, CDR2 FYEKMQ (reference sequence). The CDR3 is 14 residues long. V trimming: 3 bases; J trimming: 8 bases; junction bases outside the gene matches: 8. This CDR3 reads CASSLQGALGGYTF. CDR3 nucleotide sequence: TGTGCCAGCAGCTTGCAGGGGGCATTGGGGGGCTACACCTTC.

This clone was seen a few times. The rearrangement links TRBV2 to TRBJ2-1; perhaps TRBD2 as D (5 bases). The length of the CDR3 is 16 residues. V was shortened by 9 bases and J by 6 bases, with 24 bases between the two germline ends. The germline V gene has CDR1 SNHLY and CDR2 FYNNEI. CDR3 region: CASSDSDRAWSNEQFF. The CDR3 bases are TGTGCCAGTAGCGATTCCGACCGTGCCTGGAGCAATGAGCAGTTCTTC.

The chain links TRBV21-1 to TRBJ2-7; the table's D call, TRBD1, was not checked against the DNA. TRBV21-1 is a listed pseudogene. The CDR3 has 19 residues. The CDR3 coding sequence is TGTGCCAGCAGCAAACTGTCCGGGGAACGAGGACAGGGGCTGGGGGAGCAGTACTTC. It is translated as CASSKLSGERGQGLGEQYF.

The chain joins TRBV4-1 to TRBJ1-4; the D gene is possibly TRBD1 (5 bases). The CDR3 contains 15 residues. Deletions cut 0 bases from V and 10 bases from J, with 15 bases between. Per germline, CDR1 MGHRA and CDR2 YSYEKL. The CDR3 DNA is TGCGCCAGCAGCCAAGATCGCGCCGCCGGGGGAAAACTGTTTTTT. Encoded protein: CASSQDRAAGGKLFF.

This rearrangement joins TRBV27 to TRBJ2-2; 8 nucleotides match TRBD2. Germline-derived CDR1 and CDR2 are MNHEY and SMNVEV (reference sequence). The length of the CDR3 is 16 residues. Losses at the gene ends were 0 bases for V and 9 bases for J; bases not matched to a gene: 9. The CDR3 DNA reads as TGTGCCAGCAGTTTATCGCCCAGCGGGAGTCACTGGGAGCTGTTTTTT. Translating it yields CASSLSPSGSHWELFF.

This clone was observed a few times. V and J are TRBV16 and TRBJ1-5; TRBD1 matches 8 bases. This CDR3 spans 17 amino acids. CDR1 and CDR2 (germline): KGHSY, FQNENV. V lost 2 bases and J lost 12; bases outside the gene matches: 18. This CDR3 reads CASSQGGQGLQRGLQHF. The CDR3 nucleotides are TGTGCCAGCAGCCAAGGTGGACAGGGACTCCAGAGGGGGCTCCAGCATTTT.

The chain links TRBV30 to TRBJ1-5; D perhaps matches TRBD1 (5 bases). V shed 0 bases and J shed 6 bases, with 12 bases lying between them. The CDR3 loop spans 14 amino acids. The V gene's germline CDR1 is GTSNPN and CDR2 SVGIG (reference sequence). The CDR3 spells CAWSVYTGFQPQHF. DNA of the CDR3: TGTGCCTGGAGTGTGTATACAGGTTTTCAGCCCCAGCATTTT.

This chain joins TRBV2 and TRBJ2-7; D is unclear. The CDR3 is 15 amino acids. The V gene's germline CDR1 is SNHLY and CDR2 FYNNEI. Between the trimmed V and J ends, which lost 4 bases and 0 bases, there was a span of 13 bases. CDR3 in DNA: TGTGCCAGCAGTGTGAATACGTTCAGCTCCTACGAGCAGTACTTC. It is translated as CASSVNTFSSYEQYF.

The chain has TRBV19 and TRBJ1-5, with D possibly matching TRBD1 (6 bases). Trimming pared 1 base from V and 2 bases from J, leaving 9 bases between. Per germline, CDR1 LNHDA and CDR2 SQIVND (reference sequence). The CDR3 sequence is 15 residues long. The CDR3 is CASSIGRGGNQPQHF. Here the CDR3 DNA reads TGTGCCAGTAGTATAGGCAGGGGTGGCAATCAGCCCCAGCATTTT.

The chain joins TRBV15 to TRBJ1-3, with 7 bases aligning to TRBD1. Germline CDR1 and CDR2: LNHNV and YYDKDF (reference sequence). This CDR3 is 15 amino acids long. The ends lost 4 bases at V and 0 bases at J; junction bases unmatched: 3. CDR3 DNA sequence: TGTGCCACCAGCAAAGACAGGGACTCTGGAAACACCATATATTTT. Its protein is CATSKDRDSGNTIYF.

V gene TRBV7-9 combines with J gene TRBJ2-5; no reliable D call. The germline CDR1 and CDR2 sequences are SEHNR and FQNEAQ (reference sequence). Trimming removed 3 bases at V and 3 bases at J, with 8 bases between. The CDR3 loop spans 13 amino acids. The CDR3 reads CASSFGGEETQYF. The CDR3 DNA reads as TGTGCCAGCAGCTTTGGCGGAGAAGAGACCCAGTACTTC. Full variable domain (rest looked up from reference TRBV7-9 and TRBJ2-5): DTGVSQNPRHKITKRGQNVTFRCDPISEHNRLYWYRQTLGQGPEFLTYFQNEAQLEKSRLLSDRFSAERPKGSFSTLEIQRTEQGDSAMYLCASSFGGEETQYFGPGTRLLVL.

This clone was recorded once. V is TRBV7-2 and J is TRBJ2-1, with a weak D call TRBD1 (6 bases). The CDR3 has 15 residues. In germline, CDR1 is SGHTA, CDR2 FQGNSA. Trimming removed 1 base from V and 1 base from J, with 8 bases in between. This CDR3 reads CASSLVQGSYNEQFF. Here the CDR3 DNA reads TGTGCCAGCAGCTTAGTACAGGGATCCTACAATGAGCAGTTCTTC. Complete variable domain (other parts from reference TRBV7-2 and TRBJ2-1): GAGVSQSPSNKVTEKGKDVELRCDPISGHTALYWYRQSLGQGLEFLIYFQGNSAPDKSGLPSDRFSAERTGGSVSTLTIQRTQQEDSAVYLCASSLVQGSYNEQFFGPGTRLTVL.

The CDR3 loop is CASSSGQGRSGNTIYF. The CDR3 DNA is TGTGCCAGTAGTTCGGGACAGGGCCGCTCTGGAAACACCATATATTTT. V usage is TRBV19 and J usage is TRBJ1-3; 9 bases line up with TRBD1. J lost 0 bases, V lost 5 bases, and 5 bases had no gene match. The CDR3 has 16 amino acids. Germline CDR1 LNHDA, CDR2 SQIVND (reference sequence).

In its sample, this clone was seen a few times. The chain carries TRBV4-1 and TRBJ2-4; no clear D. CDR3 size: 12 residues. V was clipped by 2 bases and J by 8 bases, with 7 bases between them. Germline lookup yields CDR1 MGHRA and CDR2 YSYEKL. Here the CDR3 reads CASSQPFDIQYF. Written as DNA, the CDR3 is TGCGCCAGCAGCCAACCTTTCGACATTCAGTACTTC.